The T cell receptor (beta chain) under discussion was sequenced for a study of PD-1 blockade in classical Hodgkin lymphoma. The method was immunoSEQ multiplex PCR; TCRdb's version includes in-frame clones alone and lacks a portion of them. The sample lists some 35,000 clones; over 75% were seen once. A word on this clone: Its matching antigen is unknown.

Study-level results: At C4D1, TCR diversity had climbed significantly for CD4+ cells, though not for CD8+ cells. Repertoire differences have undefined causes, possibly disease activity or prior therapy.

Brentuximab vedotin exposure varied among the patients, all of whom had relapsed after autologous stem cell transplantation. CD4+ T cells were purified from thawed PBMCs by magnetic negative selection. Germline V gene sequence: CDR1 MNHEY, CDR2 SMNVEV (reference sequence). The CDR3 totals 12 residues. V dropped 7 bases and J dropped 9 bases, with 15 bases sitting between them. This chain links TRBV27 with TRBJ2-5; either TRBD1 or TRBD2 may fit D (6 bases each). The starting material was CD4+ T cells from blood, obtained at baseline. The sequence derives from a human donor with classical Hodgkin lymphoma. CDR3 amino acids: CASTRGGLAQYF. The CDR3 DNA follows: TGTGCCAGCACCAGGGGAGGTTTGGCCCAGTACTTC.